The 21 T cell receptor beta chains in this list originate from one sample, sequenced in a study of T cells after yellow fever vaccination. TCRdb called the 5' RACE reads again in MiXCR, with one record for every CDR3 protein. The sample holds 350,000 or so distinct CDR3 sequences, roughly 8% seen once. The starting material was PBMCs, obtained about 41 days after the first yellow fever vaccination. These receptors were collected from a man aged 18 to 30 who received the YFV17D yellow fever vaccine.

This clonotype turned up a few times. The V gene is TRBV18, the J gene TRBJ2-5; no reliable D call. Trimming stripped 1 base from V and 2 bases from J, with 14 bases between. Germline CDR1 and CDR2: KGHSH and LQKENI. The CDR3 loop spans 16 amino acids. CDR3 sequence reads: CASSPQGGYRQETQYF. The CDR3 bases are TGTGCCAGCTCACCACAAGGCGGCTATCGGCAAGAGACCCAGTACTTC.

This clonotype was recorded many times. The gene calls are TRBV6-2 or TRBV6-3 and TRBJ2-5; 9 nucleotides match TRBD2. The CDR3 has 14 amino acids. With V trimmed by 6 bases and J by 2 bases, 4 bases remained unmatched. Germline V gives CDR1 MNHEY, CDR2 SVGEGT. CDR3 nucleotides: TGTGCCAGCAGCCAAGCGGGGGGACAAGAGACCCAGTACTTC. Protein product: CASSQAGGQETQYF.

The gene calls are TRBV7-2 and TRBJ1-5; no clear D. Germline-derived CDR1 and CDR2 are SGHTA and FQGNSA. The V end lost 5 bases, the J end lost 4 bases, and 15 bases lay between the germline ends. This CDR3 has 15 residues. DNA of the CDR3: TGTGCCAGCAGCCCCGTGGCCAGGCAGAATCAGCCCCAGCATTTT. This gives the protein CASSPVARQNQPQHF.

As regards this clonotype: Here the CDR3 omits its conserved ending phenylalanine or tryptophan, so a read error is the likely source. The chain joins TRBV5-5 to TRBJ1-1, with D tentatively TRBD1 (6 bases). CDR1 SGHKS and CDR2 YYEKEE come from the germline V gene (reference sequence). Deletions cut 4 bases from V and 0 bases from J, with 10 bases between. CDR3 length: 14 residues. CDR3: CASSRDTMNTEAFS. CDR3 nucleotides: TGTGCCAGCAGCCGGGACACTATGAACACTGAAGCTTTCTCT.

The rearrangement links TRBV6-2 or TRBV6-3 to TRBJ1-1; 9 bases are a match to TRBD1. Germline CDR1 MNHEY, CDR2 SVGEGT. This CDR3 is built from 20 residues. The V segment lost 5 bases and the J segment 6 bases; nucleotides outside the gene matches: 25. CDR3 sequence reads: CASSTLRTGERKLQRAEAFF. CDR3 nucleotides: TGTGCCAGCAGTACACTGAGGACAGGGGAAAGGAAATTACAGCGGGCTGAAGCTTTCTTT.

This clonotype has just a few counts. CDR3 in amino acids: CASSPGGEPGANVLTF. The CDR3, as DNA: TGCGCCAGCAGCCCGGGCGGGGAGCCTGGGGCCAACGTCCTGACTTTC. This chain links TRBV5-1 with TRBJ2-6; tentative D call: TRBD2 (6 bases). The germline V and J ends were trimmed by 4 bases and 2 bases, with 13 bases remaining between them. The V gene's germline CDR1 is SGHRS and CDR2 YFSETQ. This CDR3 has 16 amino acids.

This clonotype was counted many times. This sequence joins TRBV14 and TRBJ2-1; 10 bases agree with TRBD1. V dropped 1 base and J dropped 8; count of bases not matched to a gene: 5. CDR3 length: 15 amino acids. The germline CDR1 and CDR2 sequences are SGHDN and FVKESK. The CDR3 DNA is TGTGCCAGCAGCCAAGTGGGACAGGGGCTATATGAGCAGTTCTTC. It specifies CASSQVGQGLYEQFF.

This chain connects TRBV6-1 to TRBJ2-2, with TRBD1 matching 8 bases. V shed 9 bases and J 6 bases; nucleotides not matched to a gene: 15. CDR1 is MNHNS, CDR2 SASEGT, per germline. The CDR3 covers 16 residues. The CDR3 sequence: CASQDRVLPGPGELFF. As DNA, the CDR3 is TGTGCCAGTCAGGACAGGGTTCTCCCCGGACCCGGGGAGCTGTTTTTT.

This clonotype was counted many times. The rearrangement uses TRBV9 and TRBJ2-3, with 8 positions matching TRBD2. Trimming took 4 bases from V and 6 from J; bases not matched to a gene: 10. CDR3 length: 15 residues. CDR1 and CDR2 (germline): SGDLS, YYNGEE. Here the CDR3 reads CASSTSGGFPDTQYF. CDR3 nucleotide sequence: TGTGCCAGCAGCACCTCGGGGGGGTTCCCCGATACGCAGTATTTT.

This clonotype was observed a handful of times. This rearrangement joins TRBV7-2 to TRBJ1-1, with 7 bases matching TRBD1. After removal of 5 bases from V and 10 bases from J, the junction contained 7 bases not matched to a gene. This CDR3 spans 12 amino acids. Germline CDR1 SGHTA, CDR2 FQGNSA. CDR3 DNA sequence: TGTGCCAGCAGCCCGCGACAGGGAAGAGCTTTCTTT. Translated: CASSPRQGRAFF.

The rearrangement joins TRBV10-3 to TRBJ2-3, with TRBD1 identical over 9 bases. Unmatched junction bases numbered 6, after V lost 7 bases and J lost 4 bases. The CDR3 totals 14 residues. Germline V gene data show CDR1 as ENHRY and CDR2 as SYGVKD. The chain's CDR3 is CAITRTGEADTQYF. Here the CDR3 DNA reads TGTGCCATCACTAGGACAGGGGAAGCAGATACGCAGTATTTT.

The CDR3 sequence is CSVFIAGGRGEQFF. CDR3 sequence (DNA): TGCAGCGTTTTCATAGCGGGGGGGCGAGGTGAGCAGTTCTTC. The J gene is TRBJ2-1, the V gene TRBV29-1; 11 bases are shared with TRBD2. J lost 9 bases, V lost 5 bases, and 9 bases had no gene match. In germline, CDR1 is SQVTM, CDR2 ANQGSEA. This CDR3 has 14 amino acids.

V usage is TRBV7-2 and J usage is TRBJ1-6; TRBD1 is a possible D gene (5 bases). The CDR3 is 15 amino acids. The V gene's germline CDR1 is SGHTA and CDR2 FQGNSA. Trimming removed 1 base from V and 6 bases from J, with 10 bases in between. The CDR3 loop is CASSLVRGSNSPLHF. The DNA for the CDR3 is TGTGCCAGCAGCTTAGTGAGGGGATCTAATTCACCCCTCCACTTT.

The chain combines TRBV7-2 with TRBJ2-2, with 8 bases that match TRBD2. Germline assignment: CDR1 SGHTA and CDR2 FQGNSA. The CDR3 covers 15 residues. Trimming removed 6 bases from V and 7 bases from J; junction bases left unmatched: 10. CDR3 in amino acids: CASRVGLGLSGELFF. In DNA form, the CDR3 reads TGTGCCAGCAGGGTGGGACTAGGGTTGAGCGGGGAGCTGTTTTTT.

The V call is TRBV29-1, the J call TRBJ2-1; D is possibly TRBD2 (5 bases). The V gene lost 4 bases and the J gene lost 8 bases, with 12 bases spanning the gap. The germline V gene has CDR1 SQVTM and CDR2 ANQGSEA. The CDR3 runs 12 residues. CDR3 in amino acids: CSVVLTRDEQFF. CDR3 DNA: TGCAGCGTTGTCTTAACTAGAGATGAGCAGTTCTTC.

There are a few counts of this clonotype. The chain couples TRBV20-1 to TRBJ2-1; 11 positions agree with TRBD2. Looked up from germline, CDR1 is DFQATT and CDR2 is SNEGSKA (reference sequence). After removal of 0 bases from V and 2 bases from J, the junction contained 15 bases not matched to a gene. The CDR3 has 20 residues. This CDR3 reads CSARDRGRLAGLGTYNEQFF. As DNA, the CDR3 is TGCAGTGCTAGAGATCGAGGAAGACTAGCGGGGCTGGGGACCTACAATGAGCAGTTCTTC.

This chain connects TRBV6-6 to TRBJ2-7, with 7 bases identical to TRBD2. V trimming: 8 bases; J trimming: 0 bases; junction bases outside the gene matches: 4. The CDR3 consists of 13 residues. Germline CDR1 reads MNHNY; CDR2 reads SVGAGI (reference sequence). The CDR3 protein is CASAGDGSYEQYV. The CDR3, as DNA: TGTGCCAGCGCGGGGGACGGCTCCTACGAGCAGTACGTC.

This clonotype has just a few counts. The chain has TRBV7-2 and TRBJ2-7; perhaps TRBD1 as D (6 bases). The CDR3 is 15 amino acids. CDR1 is SGHTA and CDR2 is FQGNSA in the germline V gene. The V and J ends lost 2 bases and 2 bases respectively, with 13 bases between them. The CDR3 DNA reads TGTGCCAGCAGCTTATTAACAGGGTTTACCTACGAGCAGTACTTC. Protein: CASSLLTGFTYEQYF.

The V gene is TRBV5-1, the J gene TRBJ2-1; unclear D gene. CDR1 SGHRS and CDR2 YFSETQ come from the germline V gene. The CDR3 sequence is 14 residues long. V lost 0 bases to trimming and J lost 4 bases, with 8 bases between them. CDR3 nucleotide sequence: TGCGCCAGCAGCTTGGTGGGTTCTTACAATGAGCAGTTCTTC. This codes for CASSLVGSYNEQFF.

This clonotype was found a few times. This sequence joins TRBV20-1 and TRBJ1-5, with D possibly matching TRBD1 (5 bases). In germline, CDR1 is DFQATT, CDR2 SNEGSKA (reference sequence). CDR3 size: 14 residues. V lost 6 bases, J lost 6 bases, and 18 bases lay in between. The CDR3 DNA sequence: TGCAGTGCGAGCTACAGGCTACTGGGTCAGCCCCAGCATTTT. This gives the protein CSASYRLLGQPQHF.

This clonotype was counted a few times. The chain uses TRBV29-1 and TRBJ1-4; 10 bases agree with TRBD1. This CDR3 has 14 residues. Germline trimming cut 4 bases from V and 8 bases from J; bases unmatched to any gene: 7. Germline V lookup: CDR1 SQVTM, CDR2 ANQGSEA. The CDR3 nucleotides read TGCAGCGTTGGCTTATCGGGACAGGGGGAAAAACTGTTTTTT. Residues: CSVGLSGQGEKLFF.